This entry is about one T cell receptor (beta chain). Its target is unknown. What was sequenced were expressed TCRB transcripts, since all of the isolated RNA had been reverse transcribed. Clones were read by immunoSEQ multiplex PCR, and TCRdb kept only the in-frame ones, dropping some. The table lists around 160,000 clones, approximately 9.1% of them singletons. The data were taken from a study of beta chain features in type 1 diabetes. The wider study: The patient and healthy donor groups were comparable for age, gender and cell yields.

Broader study findings: TCRB CDR3 length was moderately but significantly reduced in all four CD4+ subsets of Type 1 diabetes patients. Possibly, sequencing cDNA over-represented cells that had high TCR expression levels.

Germline-derived CDR1 and CDR2 are MNHEY and SMNVEV (reference sequence). J lost 3 bases, V lost 6 bases, and 9 bases had no gene match. This CDR3 contains 15 residues. Sequenced material: central memory CD4+ T cells from blood. The receptor was isolated from a woman aged 25-40 years with type 1 diabetes. The rearrangement links TRBV27 to TRBJ2-7; 9 bases match TRBD1. The CDR3 coding sequence is TGTGCCAGCAGATACAGGGGGCTAGAATTCTACGAGCAGTACTTC. Translation gives CASRYRGLEFYEQYF.